One sample yielded the 3 T cell receptor beta chains listed below, sequenced in a study of T cell repertoires in aging, cancer and after chemotherapy. TCR beta rearrangements were amplified from peripheral blood genomic DNA. A mixed TRB-A/B primer pool amplified rearranged TRB by multiplex touch-down PCR. TCRdb reanalysed the multiplex PCR reads using MiXCR and keeps one entry per CDR3 protein. Here the sample spans 5,000 to 6,000 distinct CDR3 sequences, about 24% being singletons. The specimen sequenced was blood. The receptor set was obtained from a human donor in good health.

This clonotype was picked up a small number of times. This chain uses TRBV30 with TRBJ1-1, with 8 nucleotides matching TRBD1. Germline V CDR1 and CDR2: GTSNPN, SVGIG (reference sequence). Losses at the gene ends were 3 bases for V and 6 bases for J; bases not matched to a gene: 12. The CDR3 consists of 15 residues. CDR3 sequence (DNA): TGTGCCTGGAGCGACGGACAGGGTTTAGCTTCTGAAGCTTTCTTT. Its protein product is CAWSDGQGLASEAFF.

This clonotype is medium-sized. The J gene is TRBJ2-3, the V gene TRBV13; TRBD2 aligns across 11 bases. Germline V CDR1 and CDR2: PRHDT, FYEKMQ (reference sequence). The junction had 2 bases not matched to a gene; V was cut back by 0 bases and J by 0 bases. The CDR3 sequence is 17 residues long. The DNA of the CDR3 is TGTGCCAGCAGCTTAGGGCTAGCGGGGGGAAGCACAGATACGCAGTATTTT. It yields the protein CASSLGLAGGSTDTQYF.

Within the sample, this clonotype is medium-sized. V gene TRBV6-6 combines with J gene TRBJ2-3, with D perhaps assigned TRBD1 or TRBD2 (5 bases each). Germline V lookup: CDR1 MNHNY, CDR2 SVGAGI (reference sequence). The V and J ends lost 4 bases and 4 bases respectively, with 12 bases between them. The CDR3 extends over 14 amino acids. CDR3 loop: CASSFPGPSDTQYF. The CDR3, as DNA: TGTGCCAGCAGTTTCCCGGGACCGTCAGATACGCAGTATTTT.